The subject of this entry is one T cell receptor (beta chain). One end of the junction varies from germline; a read error may be responsible. CDR3 length: 10 amino acids. From germline, CDR1 is SEHNR and CDR2 FQNEAQ (reference sequence). The data are from a study of tumor and adjacent non-tumor tissue in lung cancer. The library came from three nested PCR rounds adapted from ARM-PCR protocols. TCRdb itself ran the multiplex PCR reads through MiXCR, one entry per CDR3 protein. Of 60,000 to 85,000 distinct CDR3 sequences detected, around 82% appear once; the ten largest clones hold 45%. The template was RNA from unsorted bulk tissue. This non-tumor lung sample came from over 3 cm beyond the tumor edge.

Sequenced: distant non-tumor lung tissue. The origin of this receptor is a man between 60 and 75 years old with non-small cell lung cancer. This chain connects TRBV7-9 to TRBJ2-7; D is possibly TRBD2 (5 bases). The DNA of the CDR3 is TGTACCAGCGGAGAAGGCGAGCAGTATTTC. It codes for CTSGEGEQYF.